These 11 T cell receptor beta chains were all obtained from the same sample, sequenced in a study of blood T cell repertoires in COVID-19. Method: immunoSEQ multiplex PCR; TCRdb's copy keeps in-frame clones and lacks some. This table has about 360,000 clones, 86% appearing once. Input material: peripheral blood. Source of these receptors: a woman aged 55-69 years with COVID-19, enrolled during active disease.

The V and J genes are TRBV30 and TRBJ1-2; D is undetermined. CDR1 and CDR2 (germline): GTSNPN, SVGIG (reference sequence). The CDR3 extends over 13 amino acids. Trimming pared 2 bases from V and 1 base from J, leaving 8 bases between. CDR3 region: CAWSLQRNYGYTF. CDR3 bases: TGTGCCTGGAGTCTTCAGCGTAACTATGGCTACACCTTC.

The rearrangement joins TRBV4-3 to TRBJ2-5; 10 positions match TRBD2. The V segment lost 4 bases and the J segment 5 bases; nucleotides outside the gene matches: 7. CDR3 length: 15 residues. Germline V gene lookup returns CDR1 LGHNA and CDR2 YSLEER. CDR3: CASSPIAGGRETQYF. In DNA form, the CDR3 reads TGCGCCAGCAGCCCTATAGCGGGGGGCAGGGAGACCCAGTACTTC.

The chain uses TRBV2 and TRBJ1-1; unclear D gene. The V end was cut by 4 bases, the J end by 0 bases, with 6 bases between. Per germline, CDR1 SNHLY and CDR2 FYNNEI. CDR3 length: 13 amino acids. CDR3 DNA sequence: TGTGCCAGCAGTGGAGTGCTGAACACTGAAGCTTTCTTT. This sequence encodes CASSGVLNTEAFF.

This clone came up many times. The CDR3 DNA follows: TGTGCCATTGGGCTCGCGGGGGGGTACAATGAGCAGTTCTTC. Amino acid sequence: CAIGLAGGYNEQFF. The rearrangement links TRBV10-3 to TRBJ2-1; the match to TRBD2 covers 9 bases. There are 14 residues in the CDR3. From germline, CDR1 is ENHRY and CDR2 SYGVKD. J gave up 4 bases and V 9 bases, and 7 bases lay outside the gene matches.

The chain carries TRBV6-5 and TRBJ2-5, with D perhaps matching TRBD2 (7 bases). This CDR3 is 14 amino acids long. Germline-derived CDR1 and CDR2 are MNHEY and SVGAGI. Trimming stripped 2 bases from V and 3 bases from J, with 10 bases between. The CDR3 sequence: CASSYGGGEETQYF. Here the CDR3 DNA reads TGTGCCAGCAGTTACGGAGGGGGGGAAGAGACCCAGTACTTC.

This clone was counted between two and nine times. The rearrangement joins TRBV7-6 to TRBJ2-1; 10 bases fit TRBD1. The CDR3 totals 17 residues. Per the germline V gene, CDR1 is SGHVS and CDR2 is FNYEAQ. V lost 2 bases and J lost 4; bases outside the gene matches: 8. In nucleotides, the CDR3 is TGTGCCAGCAGCTTAAAAGGGGCGGGACAGGGGTACAATGAGCAGTTCTTC. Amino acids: CASSLKGAGQGYNEQFF.

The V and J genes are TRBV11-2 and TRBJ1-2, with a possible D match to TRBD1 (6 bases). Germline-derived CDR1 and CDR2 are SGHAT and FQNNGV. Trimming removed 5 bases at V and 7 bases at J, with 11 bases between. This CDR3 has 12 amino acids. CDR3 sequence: CASSPTGLGYTF. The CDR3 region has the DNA TGTGCCAGCAGCCCTACAGGGCTTGGCTACACCTTC.

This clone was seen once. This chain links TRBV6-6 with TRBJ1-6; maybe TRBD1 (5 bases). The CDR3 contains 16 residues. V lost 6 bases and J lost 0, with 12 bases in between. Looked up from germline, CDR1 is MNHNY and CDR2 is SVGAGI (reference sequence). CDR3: CASRLGGSSYNSPLHF. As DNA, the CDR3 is TGTGCCAGCAGGCTTGGGGGGAGCTCCTATAATTCACCCCTCCACTTT.

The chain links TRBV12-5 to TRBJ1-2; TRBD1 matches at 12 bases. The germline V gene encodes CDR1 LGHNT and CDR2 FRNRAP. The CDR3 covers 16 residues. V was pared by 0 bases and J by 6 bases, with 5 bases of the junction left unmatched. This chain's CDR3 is CASGLVGDRGQDGYTF. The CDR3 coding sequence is TGTGCTAGTGGTTTGGTCGGGGACAGGGGGCAGGATGGCTACACCTTC. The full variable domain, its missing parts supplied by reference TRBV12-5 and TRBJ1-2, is DARVTQTPRHKVTEMGQEVTMRCQPILGHNTVFWYRQTMMQGLELLAYFRNRAPLDDSGMPKDRFSAEMPDATLATLKIQPSEPRDSAVYFCASGLVGDRGQDGYTFGSGTRLTVV.

CDR3 in amino acids: CASSSGQVLQETQYF. The CDR3 region has the DNA TGTGCCAGCAGCTCAGGACAGGTCCTCCAAGAGACCCAGTACTTC. The V and J genes are TRBV9 and TRBJ2-5; TRBD1 matches at 7 bases. There are 15 residues in the CDR3. V gave up 4 bases and J gave up 1 base; unmatched junction bases: 7. Germline CDR1 reads SGDLS; CDR2 reads YYNGEE.

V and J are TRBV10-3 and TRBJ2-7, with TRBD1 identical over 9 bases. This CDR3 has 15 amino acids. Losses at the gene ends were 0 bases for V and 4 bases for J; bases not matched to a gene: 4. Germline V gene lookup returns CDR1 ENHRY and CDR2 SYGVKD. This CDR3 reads CAISESATGGYEQYF. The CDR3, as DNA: TGTGCCATCAGTGAGTCTGCGACAGGGGGGTACGAGCAGTACTTC.